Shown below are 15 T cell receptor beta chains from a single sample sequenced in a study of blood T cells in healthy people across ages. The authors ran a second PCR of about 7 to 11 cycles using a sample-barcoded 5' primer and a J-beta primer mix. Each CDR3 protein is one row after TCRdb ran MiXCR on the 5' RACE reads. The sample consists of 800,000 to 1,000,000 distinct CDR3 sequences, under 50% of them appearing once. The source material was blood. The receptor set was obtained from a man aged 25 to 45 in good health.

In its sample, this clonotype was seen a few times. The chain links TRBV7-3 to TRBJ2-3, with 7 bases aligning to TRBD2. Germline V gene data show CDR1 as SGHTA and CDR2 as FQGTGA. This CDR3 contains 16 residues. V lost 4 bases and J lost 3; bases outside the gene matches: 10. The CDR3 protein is CASSSEGRGRTDTQYF. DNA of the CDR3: TGTGCCAGCAGCTCCGAGGGGCGGGGGAGAACAGATACGCAGTATTTT.

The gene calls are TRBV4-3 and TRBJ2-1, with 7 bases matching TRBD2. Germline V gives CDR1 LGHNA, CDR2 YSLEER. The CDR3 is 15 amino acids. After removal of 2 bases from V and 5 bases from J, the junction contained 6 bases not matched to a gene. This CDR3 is CASSQTAGVNNEQFF. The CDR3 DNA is TGCGCCAGCAGCCAAACTGCGGGGGTAAACAATGAGCAGTTCTTC.

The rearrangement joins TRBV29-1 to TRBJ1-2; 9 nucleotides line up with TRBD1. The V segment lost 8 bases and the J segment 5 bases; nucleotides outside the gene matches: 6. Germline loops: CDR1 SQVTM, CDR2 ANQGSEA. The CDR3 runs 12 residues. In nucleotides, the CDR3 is TGCAGCATCCGACAGGGGGGATATGGCTACACCTTC. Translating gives CSIRQGGYGYTF. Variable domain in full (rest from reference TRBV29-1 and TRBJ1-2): SAVISQKPSRDICQRGTSLTIQCQVDSQVTMMFWYRQQPGQSLTLIATANQGSEATYESGFVIDKFPISRPNLTFSTLTVSNMSPEDSSIYLCSIRQGGYGYTFGSGTRLTVV.

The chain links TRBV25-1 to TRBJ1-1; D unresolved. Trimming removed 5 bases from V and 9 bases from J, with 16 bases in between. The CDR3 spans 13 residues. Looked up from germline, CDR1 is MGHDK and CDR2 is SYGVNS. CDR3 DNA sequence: TGTGCCAGCAGTCGGGCGATGGACGGCCAAGCTTTCTTT. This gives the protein CASSRAMDGQAFF.

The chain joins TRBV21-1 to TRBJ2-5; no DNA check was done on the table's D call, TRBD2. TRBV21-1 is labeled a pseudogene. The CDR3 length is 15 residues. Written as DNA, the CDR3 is TGTGCCAGCCCCTATCGGACTAGCCTCCAAGAGACCCAGTACTTC. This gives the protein CASPYRTSLQETQYF.

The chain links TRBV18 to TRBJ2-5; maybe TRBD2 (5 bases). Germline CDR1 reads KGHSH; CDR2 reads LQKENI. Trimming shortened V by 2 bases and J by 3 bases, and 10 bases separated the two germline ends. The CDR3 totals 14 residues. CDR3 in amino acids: CASSPTAGEETQYF. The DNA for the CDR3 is TGTGCCAGCTCACCAACAGCCGGGGAAGAGACCCAGTACTTC. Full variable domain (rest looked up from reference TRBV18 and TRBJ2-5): NAGVMQNPRHLVRRRGQEARLRCSPMKGHSHVYWYRQLPEEGLKFMVYLQKENIIDESGMPKERFSAEFPKEGPSILRIQQVVRGDSAAYFCASSPTAGEETQYFGPGTRLLVL.

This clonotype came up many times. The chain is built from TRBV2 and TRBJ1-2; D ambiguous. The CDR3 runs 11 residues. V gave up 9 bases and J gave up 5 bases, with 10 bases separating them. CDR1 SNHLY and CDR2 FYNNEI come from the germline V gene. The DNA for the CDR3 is TGTGCCAGGGGGTCGGGTTATGGCTACACCTTC. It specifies CARGSGYGYTF.

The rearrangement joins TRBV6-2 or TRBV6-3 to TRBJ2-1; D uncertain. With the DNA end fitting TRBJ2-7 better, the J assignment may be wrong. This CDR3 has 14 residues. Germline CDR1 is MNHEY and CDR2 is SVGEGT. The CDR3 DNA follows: TGTGCCAGCAGTTTGGTGAGGACCCATTGCGAGCAGTACTTC. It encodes CASSLVRTHCEQYF.

The CDR3 region has the DNA TGCAGTGCGGGACTAGCGGGGGAGGTCTACAATGAGCAGTTCTTC. It codes for CSAGLAGEVYNEQFF. The rearrangement uses TRBV20-1 and TRBJ2-1, with TRBD2 matching over 14 bases. Germline CDR1 and CDR2: DFQATT and SNEGSKA (reference sequence). CDR3 length equals 15 residues. With V trimmed by 6 bases and J by 3 bases, 4 bases remained unmatched.

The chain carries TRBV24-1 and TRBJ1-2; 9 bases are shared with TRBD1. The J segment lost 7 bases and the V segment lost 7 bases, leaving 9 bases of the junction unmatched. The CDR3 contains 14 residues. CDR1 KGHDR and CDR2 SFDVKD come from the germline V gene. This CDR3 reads CATRDTGGAGGYTF. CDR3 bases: TGTGCCACCAGGGATACAGGGGGCGCAGGTGGCTACACCTTC.

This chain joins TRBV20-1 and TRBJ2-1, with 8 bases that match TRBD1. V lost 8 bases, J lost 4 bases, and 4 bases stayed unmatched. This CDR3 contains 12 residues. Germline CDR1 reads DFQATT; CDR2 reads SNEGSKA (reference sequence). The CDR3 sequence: CSSRGLYNEQFF. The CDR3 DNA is TGCAGTAGCAGGGGGCTTTACAATGAGCAGTTCTTC.

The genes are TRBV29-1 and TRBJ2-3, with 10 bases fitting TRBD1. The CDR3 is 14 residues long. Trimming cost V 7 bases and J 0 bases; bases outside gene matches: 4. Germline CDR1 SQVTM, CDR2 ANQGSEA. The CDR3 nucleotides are TGCAGCGGGATGACAGGGGGCAGCACAGATACGCAGTATTTT. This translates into CSGMTGGSTDTQYF.

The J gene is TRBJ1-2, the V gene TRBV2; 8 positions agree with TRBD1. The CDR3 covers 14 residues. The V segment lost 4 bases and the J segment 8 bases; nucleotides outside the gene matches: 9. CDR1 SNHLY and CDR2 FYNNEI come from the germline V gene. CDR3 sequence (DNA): TGTGCCAGCAGTGGGGGGACAGGAACAGGGGGCTACACCTTC. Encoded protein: CASSGGTGTGGYTF.

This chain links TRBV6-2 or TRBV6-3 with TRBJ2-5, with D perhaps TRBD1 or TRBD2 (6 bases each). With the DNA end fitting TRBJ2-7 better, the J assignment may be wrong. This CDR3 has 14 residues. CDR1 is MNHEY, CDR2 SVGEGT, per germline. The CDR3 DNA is TGTGCCAGCAGTTATCAGGGGAGGTTAAACGAGCAGTACTTC. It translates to CASSYQGRLNEQYF.

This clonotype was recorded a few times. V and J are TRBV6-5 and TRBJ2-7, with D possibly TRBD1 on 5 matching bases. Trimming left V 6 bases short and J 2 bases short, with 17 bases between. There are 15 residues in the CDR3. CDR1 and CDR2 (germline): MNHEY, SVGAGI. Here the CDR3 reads CASRPSTDRPYEQYF. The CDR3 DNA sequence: TGTGCCAGCAGACCGTCAACTGACAGACCCTACGAGCAGTACTTC.